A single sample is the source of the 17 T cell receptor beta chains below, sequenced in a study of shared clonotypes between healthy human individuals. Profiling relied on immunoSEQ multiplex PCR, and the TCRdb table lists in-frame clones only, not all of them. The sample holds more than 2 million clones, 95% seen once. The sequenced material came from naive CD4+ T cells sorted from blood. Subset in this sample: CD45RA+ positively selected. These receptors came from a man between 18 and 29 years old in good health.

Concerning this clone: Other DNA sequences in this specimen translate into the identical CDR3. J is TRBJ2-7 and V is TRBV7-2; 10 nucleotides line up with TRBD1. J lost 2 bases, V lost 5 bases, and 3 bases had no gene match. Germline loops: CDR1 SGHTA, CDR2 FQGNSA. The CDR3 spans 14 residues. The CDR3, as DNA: TGTGCCAGCAGCCGCGGACAGGGGGCCTACGAGCAGTACTTC. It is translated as CASSRGQGAYEQYF.

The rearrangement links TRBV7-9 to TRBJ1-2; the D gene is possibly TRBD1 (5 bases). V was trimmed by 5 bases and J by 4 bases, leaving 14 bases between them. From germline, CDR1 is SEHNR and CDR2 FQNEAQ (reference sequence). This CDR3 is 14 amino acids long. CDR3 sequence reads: CASSRIQESYGYTF. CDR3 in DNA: TGTGCCAGCAGCCGTATACAGGAGAGCTATGGCTACACCTTC.

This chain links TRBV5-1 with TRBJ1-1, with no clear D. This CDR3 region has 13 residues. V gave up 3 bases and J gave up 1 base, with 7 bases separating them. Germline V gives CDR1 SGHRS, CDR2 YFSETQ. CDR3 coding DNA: TGCGCCAGCAGCTCTGGCTGGAACACTGAAGCTTTCTTT. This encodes CASSSGWNTEAFF.

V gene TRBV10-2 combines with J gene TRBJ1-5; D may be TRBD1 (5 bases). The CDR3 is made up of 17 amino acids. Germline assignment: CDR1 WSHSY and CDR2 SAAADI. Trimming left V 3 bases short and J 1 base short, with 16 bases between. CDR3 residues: CASSDKGRRGSNQPQHF. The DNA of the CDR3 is TGCGCCAGCAGTGATAAAGGACGCCGGGGGAGCAATCAGCCCCAGCATTTT.

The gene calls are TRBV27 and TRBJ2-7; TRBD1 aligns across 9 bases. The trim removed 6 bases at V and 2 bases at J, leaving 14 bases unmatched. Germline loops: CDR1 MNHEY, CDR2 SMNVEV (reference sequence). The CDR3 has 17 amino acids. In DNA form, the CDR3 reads TGTGCCAGCAGCCTAACTAACCCGGGACAGGGAACCTACGAGCAGTACTTC. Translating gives CASSLTNPGQGTYEQYF.

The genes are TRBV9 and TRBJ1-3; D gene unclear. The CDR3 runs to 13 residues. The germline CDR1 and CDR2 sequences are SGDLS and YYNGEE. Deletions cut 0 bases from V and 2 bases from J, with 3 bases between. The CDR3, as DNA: TGTGCCAGCAGCGTAGCTGCTGGAAACACCATATATTTT. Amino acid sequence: CASSVAAGNTIYF. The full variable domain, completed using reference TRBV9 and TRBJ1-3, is DSGVTQTPKHLITATGQRVTLRCSPRSGDLSVYWYQQSLDQGLQFLIQYYNGEERAKGNILERFSAQQFPDLHSELNLSSLELGDSALYFCASSVAAGNTIYFGEGSWLTVV.

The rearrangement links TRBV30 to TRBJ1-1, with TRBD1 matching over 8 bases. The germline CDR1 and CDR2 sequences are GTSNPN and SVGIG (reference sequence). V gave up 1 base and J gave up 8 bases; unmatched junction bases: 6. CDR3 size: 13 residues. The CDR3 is CAWSEGQAYEAFF. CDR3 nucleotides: TGTGCCTGGAGTGAGGGACAGGCATACGAAGCTTTCTTT.

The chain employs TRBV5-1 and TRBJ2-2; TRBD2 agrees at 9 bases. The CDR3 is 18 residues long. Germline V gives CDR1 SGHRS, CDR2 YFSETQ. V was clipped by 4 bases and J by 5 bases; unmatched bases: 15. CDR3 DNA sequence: TGCGCCAGCAGCCTAATAGCGGGAGAGCGAGGGAGGACCGGGGAGCTGTTTTTT. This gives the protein CASSLIAGERGRTGELFF.

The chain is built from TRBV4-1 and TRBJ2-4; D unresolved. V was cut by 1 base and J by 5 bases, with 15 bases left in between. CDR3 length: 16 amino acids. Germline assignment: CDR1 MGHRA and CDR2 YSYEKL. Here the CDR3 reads CASSQAIRTDENIQYF. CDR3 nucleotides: TGCGCCAGCAGCCAAGCCATCCGGACGGACGAAAACATTCAGTACTTC.

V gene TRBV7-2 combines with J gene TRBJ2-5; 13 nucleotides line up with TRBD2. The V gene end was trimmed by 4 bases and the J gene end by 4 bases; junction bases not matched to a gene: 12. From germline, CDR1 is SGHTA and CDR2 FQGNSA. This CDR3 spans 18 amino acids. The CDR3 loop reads CASSSLGLAGVRGETQYF. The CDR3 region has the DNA TGTGCCAGCAGCTCCCTAGGACTAGCGGGAGTCCGAGGAGAGACCCAGTACTTC.

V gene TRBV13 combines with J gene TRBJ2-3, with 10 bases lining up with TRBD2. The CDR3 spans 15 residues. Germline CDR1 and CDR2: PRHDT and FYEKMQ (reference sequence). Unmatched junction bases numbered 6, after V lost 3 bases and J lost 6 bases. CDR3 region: CASSFSGGVRDTQYF. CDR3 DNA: TGTGCCAGCAGCTTCAGCGGGGGGGTAAGGGATACGCAGTATTTT. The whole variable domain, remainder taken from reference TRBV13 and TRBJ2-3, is AAGVIQSPRHLIKEKRETATLKCYPIPRHDTVYWYQQGPGQDPQFLISFYEKMQSDKGSIPDRFSAQQFSDYHSELNMSSLELGDSALYFCASSFSGGVRDTQYFGPGTRLTVL.

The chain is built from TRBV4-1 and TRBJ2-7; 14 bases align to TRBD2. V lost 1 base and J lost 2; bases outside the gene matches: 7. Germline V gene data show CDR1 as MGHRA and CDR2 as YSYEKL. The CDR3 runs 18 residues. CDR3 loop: CASSQGLTSGGVPYEQYF. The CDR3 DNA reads TGCGCCAGCAGCCAAGGGTTGACTAGCGGGGGGGTTCCCTACGAGCAGTACTTC.

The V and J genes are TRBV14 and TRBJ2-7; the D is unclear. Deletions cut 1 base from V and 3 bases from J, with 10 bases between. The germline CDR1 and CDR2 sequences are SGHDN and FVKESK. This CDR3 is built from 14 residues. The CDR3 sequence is CASSQANSFYEQYF. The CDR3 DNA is TGTGCCAGCAGCCAAGCTAACAGCTTCTACGAGCAGTACTTC. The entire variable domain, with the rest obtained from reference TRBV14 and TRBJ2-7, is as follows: EAGVTQFPSHSVIEKGQTVTLRCDPISGHDNLYWYRRVMGKEIKFLLHFVKESKQDESGMPNNRFLAERTGGTYSTLKVQPAELEDSGVYFCASSQANSFYEQYFGPGTRLTVT.

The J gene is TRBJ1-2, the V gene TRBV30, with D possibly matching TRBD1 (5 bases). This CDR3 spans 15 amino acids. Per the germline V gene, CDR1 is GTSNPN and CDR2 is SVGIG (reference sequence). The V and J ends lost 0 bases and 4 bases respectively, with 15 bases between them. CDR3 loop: CAWSVQLRDAYGYTF. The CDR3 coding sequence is TGTGCCTGGAGTGTACAGCTCAGGGACGCCTATGGCTACACCTTC.

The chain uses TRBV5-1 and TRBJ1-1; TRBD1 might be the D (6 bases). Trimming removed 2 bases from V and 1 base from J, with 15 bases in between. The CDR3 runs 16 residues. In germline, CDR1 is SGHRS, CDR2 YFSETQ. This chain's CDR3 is CASSFLETGPNTEAFF. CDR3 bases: TGCGCCAGCAGCTTTTTAGAAACAGGGCCGAACACTGAAGCTTTCTTT.

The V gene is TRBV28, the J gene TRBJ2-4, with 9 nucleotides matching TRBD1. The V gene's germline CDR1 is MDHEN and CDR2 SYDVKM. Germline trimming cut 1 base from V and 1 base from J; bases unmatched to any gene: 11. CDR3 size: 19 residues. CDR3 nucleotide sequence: TGTGCCAGCAGTTTATTGCAGGGGACAGGGAGGGAGGCCAAAAACATTCAGTACTTC. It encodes CASSLLQGTGREAKNIQYF.

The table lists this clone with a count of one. CDR3 region: CASSKQGFGNTIYF. The CDR3 DNA reads TGTGCCAGCAGTAAACAGGGTTTTGGAAACACCATATATTTT. The V and J genes are TRBV6-5 and TRBJ1-3, with D possibly matching TRBD1 (6 bases). The CDR3 has 14 amino acids. The ends were cut back, 5 bases at V and 3 bases at J, with 11 bases in the middle. CDR1 and CDR2 (germline): MNHEY, SVGAGI.